This TCR beta chain was documented in a study of blood T cell repertoires in COVID-19. Study information: Spain, Italy and the United States supplied samples that represented acute and convalescent COVID-19.

Germline V gene data show CDR1 as MDHEN and CDR2 as SYDVKM. The CDR3 contains 19 residues. V was clipped by 1 base and J by 3 bases, with 25 bases between them. In the authors' workflow: Amplification with reference gene primers provided the estimates of nucleated cell counts. The protocol was immunoSEQ multiplex PCR, while the TCRdb copy is restricted to in-frame clones and leaves out a portion. V and J calls and clone size are copied from that table; D and trimming were computed from the DNA. The repertoire holds approximately 450,000 clones, with 80% to 90% as singletons. The chain links TRBV28 to TRBJ2-7; D might be TRBD1 (5 bases). The source of this sequence is a woman in her thirties with acute or convalescent COVID-19. The sequenced material came from peripheral blood. The CDR3 reads CASSLFGRVGSTSYYEQYF. The DNA for the CDR3 is TGTGCCAGCAGTTTATTTGGCAGGGTAGGTTCCACGAGTTACTACGAGCAGTACTTC.